Listed here are 19 T cell receptor beta chains from one sample, sequenced in a study of beta chain features in type 1 diabetes. Whole-study findings and limits: When Type 1 diabetes patients were examined, their TCRB CDR3s proved moderately but significantly shorter in all four CD4+ subsets.

The antigens for these receptors are not known. Reverse transcription of all isolated RNA meant that expressed TCRB transcripts were sequenced. Clones were sequenced by immunoSEQ multiplex PCR, and TCRdb holds only the in-frame ones, with some missing. There are approximately 150,000 clones in the sample; around 8.8% occur only once, and 0.6% to 0.9% lies in the top ten. Input material: central memory CD4+ T cells from blood. Source of these receptors: a young man with type 1 diabetes.

This chain connects TRBV5-1 to TRBJ2-7; the match to TRBD1 covers 8 bases. The CDR3 loop spans 14 amino acids. CDR1 and CDR2 (germline): SGHRS, YFSETQ. Trimming cost V 3 bases and J 10 bases; bases outside gene matches: 12. This CDR3 reads CASSWGTGDGPQYF. Written as DNA, the CDR3 is TGCGCCAGCAGCTGGGGGACAGGTGATGGGCCTCAGTACTTC. Drawing the rest from reference TRBV5-1 and TRBJ2-7, the complete variable domain is KAGVTQTPRYLIKTRGQQVTLSCSPISGHRSVSWYQQTPGQGLQFLFEYFSETQRNKGNFPGRFSGRQFSNSRSEMNVSTLELGDSALYLCASSWGTGDGPQYFGPGTRLTVT.

The chain recombines TRBV11-2 with TRBJ2-7; no reliable D call. CDR3 size: 11 residues. V was cut by 6 bases and J by 6 bases, with 9 bases left in between. The germline gives CDR1 SGHAT, CDR2 FQNNGV. The CDR3 region has the DNA TGTGCCAGCAGTCCCCTGGCCGAGCAGTACTTC. The encoded protein is CASSPLAEQYF.

This clone was seen at least ten times. The genes are TRBV29-1 and TRBJ1-1; D may be TRBD1 (6 bases). V lost 5 bases, J lost 0 bases, and 16 bases lay in between. Germline CDR1 SQVTM, CDR2 ANQGSEA. This CDR3 is built from 15 residues. CDR3 amino acids: CSVSGGWGMNTEAFF. CDR3 in DNA: TGCAGCGTTTCGGGGGGCTGGGGGATGAACACTGAAGCTTTCTTT.

The table lists this clone with a few counts. The chain joins TRBV15 to TRBJ1-4, with 7 bases fitting TRBD1. V shed 0 bases and J 6 bases; nucleotides not matched to a gene: 4. This CDR3 has 15 residues. Germline V lookup: CDR1 LNHNV, CDR2 YYDKDF (reference sequence). CDR3 nucleotides: TGTGCCACCAGCAGAGATAGGACAGGAGATGAAAAACTGTTTTTT. Protein sequence: CATSRDRTGDEKLFF.

The gene calls are TRBV5-4 and TRBJ2-5, with D unresolved. Deletions cut 4 bases from V and 1 base from J, with 14 bases between. The CDR3 loop spans 15 amino acids. CDR1 and CDR2 (germline): SGHNT, YYREEE (reference sequence). The CDR3 nucleotides are TGTGCCAGCAGCCCCTCTGGCGGAGTCCAAGAGACCCAGTACTTC. This translates into CASSPSGGVQETQYF. Combining the CDR3 with reference TRBV5-4 and TRBJ2-5 gives the whole variable domain ETGVTQSPTHLIKTRGQQVTLRCSSQSGHNTVSWYQQALGQGPQFIFQYYREEENGRGNFPPRFSGLQFPNYSSELNVNALELDDSALYLCASSPSGGVQETQYFGPGTRLLVL.

The CDR3 reads CASSRQSRGEQYF. The CDR3 DNA is TGTGCCAGCAGCCGGCAAAGTCGGGGCGAGCAGTACTTC. The chain has TRBV7-8 and TRBJ2-7; maybe TRBD2 (5 bases). CDR3 length: 13 amino acids. Germline-derived CDR1 and CDR2 are SGHVS and FQNEAQ. The V end lost 5 bases, the J end lost 6 bases, and 14 bases lay between the germline ends.

This chain connects TRBV27 to TRBJ2-6, with 12 bases lining up with TRBD1. CDR1 is MNHEY and CDR2 is SMNVEV in the germline V gene (reference sequence). The CDR3 runs to 18 residues. The J segment lost 2 bases and the V segment lost 6 bases, leaving 8 bases of the junction unmatched. The CDR3 DNA follows: TGTGCCAGCAGCGGAACGGGACAGGGGGCGCCTGGGGCCAACGTCCTGACTTTC. Encoded protein: CASSGTGQGAPGANVLTF.

The gene calls are TRBV28 and TRBJ1-2; maybe TRBD1 (6 bases). Germline V gene lookup returns CDR1 MDHEN and CDR2 SYDVKM. This CDR3 is built from 12 residues. Trimming removed 8 bases from V and 3 bases from J, with 10 bases in between. For the CDR3, the DNA is TGTGCCAGCCGGACAGACTACTATGGCTACACCTTC. Its protein is CASRTDYYGYTF.

The V call is TRBV19, the J call TRBJ1-6; no clear D gene. V was clipped by 5 bases and J by 7 bases, with 6 bases between them. CDR3 length equals 12 residues. Germline V gives CDR1 LNHDA, CDR2 SQIVND (reference sequence). CDR3: CASSVQNSPLHF. The CDR3 nucleotides read TGTGCCAGTAGTGTACAGAATTCACCCCTCCACTTT.

This clone was detected only a few times. The genes are TRBV5-1 and TRBJ2-2, with D perhaps matching TRBD1 (6 bases). V lost 2 bases and J lost 0, with 8 bases in between. Germline-derived CDR1 and CDR2 are SGHRS and YFSETQ. The CDR3 totals 15 residues. The CDR3 spells CASSFRTANTGELFF. CDR3 DNA sequence: TGCGCCAGCAGCTTCCGGACAGCGAACACCGGGGAGCTGTTTTTT.

The sample holds a few counts of this clone. The J gene is TRBJ2-5, the V gene TRBV7-2; 14 nucleotides agree with TRBD2. Germline loops: CDR1 SGHTA, CDR2 FQGNSA. There are 15 residues in the CDR3. The junction had 4 bases not matched to a gene; V was cut back by 4 bases and J by 6 bases. In DNA, the CDR3 is TGTGCCAGCAGCTCGACTAGCGGGGGGGGCCAGACCCAGTACTTC. This sequence encodes CASSSTSGGGQTQYF.

The rearrangement uses TRBV2 and TRBJ1-1; D uncertain. The CDR3 has 14 amino acids. CDR1 SNHLY and CDR2 FYNNEI come from the germline V gene. Trimming stripped 2 bases from V and 1 base from J, with 8 bases between. CDR3 region: CASSERGGNTEAFF. For the CDR3, the DNA is TGTGCCAGCAGTGAACGTGGAGGGAACACTGAAGCTTTCTTT.

This clone was seen only a few times. The chain couples TRBV29-1 to TRBJ1-1, with D tentatively TRBD1 (5 bases). Germline-derived CDR1 and CDR2 are SQVTM and ANQGSEA. The CDR3 sequence is 13 residues long. Trimming removed 7 bases from V and 5 bases from J, with 17 bases in between. CDR3 nucleotides: TGCAGCGCCGAGGCCGGGGGAAGGACTGAAGCTTTCTTT. Its protein is CSAEAGGRTEAFF.

Remarks on this clone: Other DNA sequences within the sample encode an identical CDR3. This chain uses TRBV6-1 with TRBJ1-5; D call uncertain. V was cut by 3 bases and J by 9 bases, with 12 bases left in between. CDR3 length equals 13 residues. Germline loops: CDR1 MNHNS, CDR2 SASEGT. CDR3 residues: CASSEGPLLPQHF. CDR3 bases: TGTGCCAGCAGTGAGGGCCCGTTGCTGCCCCAGCATTTT.

The chain has TRBV7-8 and TRBJ2-5; D not resolved. Germline lookup yields CDR1 SGHVS and CDR2 FQNEAQ. The V end lost 3 bases, the J end lost 5 bases, and 4 bases lay between the germline ends. The CDR3 spans 11 residues. CDR3 in amino acids: CASSFGETQYF. DNA of the CDR3: TGTGCCAGCAGCTTCGGGGAGACCCAGTACTTC.

The V call is TRBV25-1, the J call TRBJ1-2; 8 bases fit TRBD1. Trimming cost V 6 bases and J 4 bases; bases outside gene matches: 7. The CDR3 has 14 amino acids. In germline, CDR1 is MGHDK, CDR2 SYGVNS. The DNA for the CDR3 is TGTGCCAGCAGGGGGACAGGTGTATTCTATGGCTACACCTTC. Translating gives CASRGTGVFYGYTF.

V is TRBV5-4 and J is TRBJ2-5, with 7 bases matching TRBD1. Germline trimming cut 4 bases from V and 4 bases from J; bases unmatched to any gene: 16. The germline V gene has CDR1 SGHNT and CDR2 YYREEE (reference sequence). CDR3 length: 17 residues. The CDR3 bases are TGTGCCAGCAGCATGGACCCCGGGACAGACAGGGTAGAGACCCAGTACTTC. This sequence encodes CASSMDPGTDRVETQYF. Together with reference TRBV5-4 and TRBJ2-5, the CDR3 gives the full variable domain: ETGVTQSPTHLIKTRGQQVTLRCSSQSGHNTVSWYQQALGQGPQFIFQYYREEENGRGNFPPRFSGLQFPNYSSELNVNALELDDSALYLCASSMDPGTDRVETQYFGPGTRLLVL.

The chain employs TRBV4-3 and TRBJ1-6, with a weak D call TRBD1 (6 bases). The V end lost 5 bases, the J end lost 3 bases, and 11 bases lay between the germline ends. Germline CDR1 reads LGHNA; CDR2 reads YSLEER. The length of the CDR3 is 15 residues. DNA of the CDR3: TGCGCCAGCAGCGCCTACAGGGACTATAATTCACCCCTCCACTTT. It translates to CASSAYRDYNSPLHF.

This clone showed up many times. This sequence joins TRBV7-3 and TRBJ2-3; a possible D gene is TRBD2 (5 bases). The ends were cut back, 5 bases at V and 6 bases at J, with 15 bases in the middle. The CDR3 is 14 residues long. Looked up from germline, CDR1 is SGHTA and CDR2 is FQGTGA. CDR3: CASSLDRGSDTQYF. The DNA for the CDR3 is TGTGCCAGCAGCCTGGACCGGGGTAGTGATACGCAGTATTTT.